This note documents a single T cell receptor beta chain sequence. CDR1 SNHLY and CDR2 FYNNEI come from the germline V gene. CDR3 size: 13 residues. Trimming shortened V by 7 bases and J by 3 bases, and 13 bases separated the two germline ends. This sample is drawn from a study of shared clonotypes between healthy human individuals. Study as a whole: The donor group consisted of a couple of women and a few men, aged 18 to 49. Each donor contributed plates that comprised three CD4 naive, three CD4 memory, two CD8 naive and one CD8 memory.

At a deep level, the assay was run. Under the authors' procedure: Filtering differed, since immunoSEQ gave only junction sequences and no quality scores. Measured with immunoSEQ multiplex PCR; TCRdb has only the in-frame clones, and not every one. The V and J calls and clone size were taken over from that table, and D and trimming were inferred from the DNA. The sample has some 630,000 clones, roughly 70% seen once. J is TRBJ2-7 and V is TRBV2, with D maybe TRBD1 (6 bases). This sequence was found in a woman aged 25 to 45 in good health. Sequencing was carried out using memory CD4+ T cells sorted from blood. Specified subset: CD45RA-negative fraction. The CDR3 coding sequence is TGTGCCAGCACCGAGGGGGTAATCTACGAGCAGTACTTC. It encodes CASTEGVIYEQYF.